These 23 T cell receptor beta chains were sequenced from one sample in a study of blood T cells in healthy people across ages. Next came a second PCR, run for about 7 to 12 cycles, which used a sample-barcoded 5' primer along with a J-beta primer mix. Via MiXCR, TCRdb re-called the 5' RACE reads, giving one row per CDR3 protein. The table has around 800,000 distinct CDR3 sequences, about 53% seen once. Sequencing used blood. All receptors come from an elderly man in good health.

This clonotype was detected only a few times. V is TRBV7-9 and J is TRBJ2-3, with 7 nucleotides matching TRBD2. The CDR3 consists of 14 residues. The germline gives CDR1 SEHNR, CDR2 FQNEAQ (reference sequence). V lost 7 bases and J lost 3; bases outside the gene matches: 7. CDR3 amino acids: CASTTGGGTDTQYF. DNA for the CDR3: TGTGCCAGCACGACCGGCGGGGGAACAGATACGCAGTATTTT.

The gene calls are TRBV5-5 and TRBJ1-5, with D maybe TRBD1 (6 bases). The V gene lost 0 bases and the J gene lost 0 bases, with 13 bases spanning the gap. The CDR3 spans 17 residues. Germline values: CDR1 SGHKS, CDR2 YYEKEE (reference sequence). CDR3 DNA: TGTGCCAGCAGCTTGGGCGGGACACCTTTTAGCAATCAGCCCCAGCATTTT. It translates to CASSLGGTPFSNQPQHF.

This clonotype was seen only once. In DNA, the CDR3 is TGTGCCAGCCGCAATACCCGGGGCCCAGGTCGCGAGCAGTACTTC. Its protein is CASRNTRGPGREQYF. The chain has TRBV21-1 and TRBJ2-4; TRBD1 is the table's D call, not checked against the DNA. The J call is doubtful: the DNA matches TRBJ2-7 better. TRBV21-1 constitutes a pseudogene. The CDR3 totals 15 residues.

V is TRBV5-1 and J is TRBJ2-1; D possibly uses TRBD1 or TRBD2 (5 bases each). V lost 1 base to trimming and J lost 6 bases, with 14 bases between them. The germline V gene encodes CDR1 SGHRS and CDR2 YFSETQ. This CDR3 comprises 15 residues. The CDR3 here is CASSLPRDRGNEQFF. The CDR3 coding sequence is TGCGCCAGCAGCTTGCCCAGGGATCGGGGCAATGAGCAGTTCTTC.

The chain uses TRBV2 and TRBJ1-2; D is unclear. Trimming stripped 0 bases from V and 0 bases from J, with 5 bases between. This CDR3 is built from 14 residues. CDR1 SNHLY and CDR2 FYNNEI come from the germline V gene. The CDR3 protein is CASSEAPSNYGYTF. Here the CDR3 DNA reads TGTGCCAGCAGTGAAGCTCCCTCTAACTATGGCTACACCTTC.

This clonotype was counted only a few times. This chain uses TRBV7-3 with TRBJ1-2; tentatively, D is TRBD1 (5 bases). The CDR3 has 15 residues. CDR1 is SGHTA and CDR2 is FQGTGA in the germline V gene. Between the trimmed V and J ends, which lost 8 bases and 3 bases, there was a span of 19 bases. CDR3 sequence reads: CASGTGLPGDYGYTF. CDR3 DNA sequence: TGTGCCAGCGGCACGGGGCTACCCGGGGACTATGGCTACACCTTC.

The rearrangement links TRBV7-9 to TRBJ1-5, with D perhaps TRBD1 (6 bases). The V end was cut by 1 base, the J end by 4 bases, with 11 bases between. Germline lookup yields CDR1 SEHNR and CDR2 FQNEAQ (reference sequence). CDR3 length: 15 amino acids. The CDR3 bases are TGTGCCAGCAGCTTAGGCCGACAGGCAAATCAGCCCCAGCATTTT. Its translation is CASSLGRQANQPQHF.

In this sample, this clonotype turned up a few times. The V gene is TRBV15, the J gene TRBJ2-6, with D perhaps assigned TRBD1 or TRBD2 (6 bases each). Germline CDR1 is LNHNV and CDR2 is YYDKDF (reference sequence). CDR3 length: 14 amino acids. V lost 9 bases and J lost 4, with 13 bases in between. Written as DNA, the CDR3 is TGTGCCACATCAGGGGCGGGAGGGGCCAACGTCCTGACTTTC. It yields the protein CATSGAGGANVLTF.

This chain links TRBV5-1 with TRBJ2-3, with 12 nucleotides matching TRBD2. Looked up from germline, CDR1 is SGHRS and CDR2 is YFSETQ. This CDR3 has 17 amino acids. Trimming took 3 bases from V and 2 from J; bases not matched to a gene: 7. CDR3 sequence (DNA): TGCGCCAGCAGCTCCTTTCTAGCGGGAGGGCCCACAGATACGCAGTATTTT. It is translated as CASSSFLAGGPTDTQYF.

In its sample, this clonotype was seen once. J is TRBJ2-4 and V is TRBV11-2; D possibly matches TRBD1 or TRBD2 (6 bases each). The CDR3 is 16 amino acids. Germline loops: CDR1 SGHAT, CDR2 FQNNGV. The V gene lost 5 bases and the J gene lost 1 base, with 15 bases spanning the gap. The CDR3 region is CASSPLGGWAKNIQYF. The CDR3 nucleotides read TGTGCCAGCAGCCCCCTAGGGGGGTGGGCCAAAAACATTCAGTACTTC.

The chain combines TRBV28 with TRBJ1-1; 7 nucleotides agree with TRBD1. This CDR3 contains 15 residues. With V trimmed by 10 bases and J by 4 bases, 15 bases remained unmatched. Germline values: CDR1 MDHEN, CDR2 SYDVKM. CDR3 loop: CAILKAKQGGTEAFF. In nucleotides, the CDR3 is TGTGCCATCTTAAAAGCCAAGCAGGGGGGCACTGAAGCTTTCTTT. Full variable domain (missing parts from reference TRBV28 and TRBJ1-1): DVKVTQSSRYLVKRTGEKVFLECVQDMDHENMFWYRQDPGLGLRLIYFSYDVKMKEKGDIPEGYSVSREKKERFSLILESASTNQTSMYLCAILKAKQGGTEAFFGQGTRLTVV.

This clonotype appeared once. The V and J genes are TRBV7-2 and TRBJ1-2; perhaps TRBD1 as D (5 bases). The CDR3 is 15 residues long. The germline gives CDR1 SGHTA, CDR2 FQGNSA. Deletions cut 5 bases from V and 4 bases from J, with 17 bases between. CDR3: CASSPSPGPSYGYTF. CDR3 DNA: TGTGCCAGCAGCCCTAGCCCGGGACCCAGCTATGGCTACACCTTC.

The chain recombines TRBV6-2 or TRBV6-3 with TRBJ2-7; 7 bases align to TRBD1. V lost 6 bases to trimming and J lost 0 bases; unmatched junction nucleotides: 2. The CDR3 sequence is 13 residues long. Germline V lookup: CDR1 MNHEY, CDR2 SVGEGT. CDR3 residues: CASRGTDSYEQYF. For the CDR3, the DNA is TGTGCCAGCAGGGGGACAGACTCCTACGAGCAGTACTTC.

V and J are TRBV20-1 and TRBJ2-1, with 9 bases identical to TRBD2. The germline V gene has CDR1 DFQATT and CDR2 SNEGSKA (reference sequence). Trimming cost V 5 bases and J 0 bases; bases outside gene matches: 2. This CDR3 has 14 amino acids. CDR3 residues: CSARLADSYNEQFF. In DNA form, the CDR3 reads TGCAGTGCTCGACTAGCGGACTCCTACAATGAGCAGTTCTTC.

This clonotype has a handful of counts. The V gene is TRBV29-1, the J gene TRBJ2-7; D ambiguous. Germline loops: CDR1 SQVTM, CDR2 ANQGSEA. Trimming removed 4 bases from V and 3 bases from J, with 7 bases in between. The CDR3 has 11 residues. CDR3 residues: CSVGHFYEQYF. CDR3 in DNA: TGCAGCGTTGGGCACTTCTACGAGCAGTACTTC.

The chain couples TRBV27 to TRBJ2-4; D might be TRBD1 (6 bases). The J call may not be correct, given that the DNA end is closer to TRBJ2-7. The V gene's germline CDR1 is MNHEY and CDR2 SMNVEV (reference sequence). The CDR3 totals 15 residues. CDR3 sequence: CASRIYTPGAYEQYF. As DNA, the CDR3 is TGTGCCAGCAGGATTTACACCCCAGGGGCTTACGAGCAGTACTTC.

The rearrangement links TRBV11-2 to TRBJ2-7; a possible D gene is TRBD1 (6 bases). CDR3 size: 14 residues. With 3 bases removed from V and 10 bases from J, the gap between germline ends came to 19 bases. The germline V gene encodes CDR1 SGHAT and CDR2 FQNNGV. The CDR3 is CASSFTQGSKVQYF. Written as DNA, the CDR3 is TGTGCCAGCAGCTTCACACAGGGATCTAAGGTCCAGTACTTC.

CDR3 nucleotide sequence: TGTGCCAGCAGTTTAGAATCTGGGACAGGGGGCGCAATGGGAAGCAATCAGCCCCAGCATTTT. This encodes CASSLESGTGGAMGSNQPQHF. This chain joins TRBV12-3 or TRBV12-4 and TRBJ1-5; 12 nucleotides align to TRBD1. The V segment lost 1 base and the J segment 1 base; nucleotides outside the gene matches: 14. This CDR3 contains 21 residues.

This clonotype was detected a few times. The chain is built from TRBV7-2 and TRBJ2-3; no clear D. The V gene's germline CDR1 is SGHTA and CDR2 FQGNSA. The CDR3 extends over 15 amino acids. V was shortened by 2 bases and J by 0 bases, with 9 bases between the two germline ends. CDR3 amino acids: CASSLSSLSTDTQYF. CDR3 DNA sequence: TGTGCCAGCAGCTTAAGCTCGCTGAGCACAGATACGCAGTATTTT.

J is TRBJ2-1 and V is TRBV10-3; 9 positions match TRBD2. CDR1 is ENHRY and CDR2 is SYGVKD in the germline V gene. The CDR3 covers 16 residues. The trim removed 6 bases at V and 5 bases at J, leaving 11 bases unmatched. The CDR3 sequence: CAISTSPSGAHNEQFF. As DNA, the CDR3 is TGTGCCATCAGCACCTCTCCTAGCGGGGCCCACAATGAGCAGTTCTTC.

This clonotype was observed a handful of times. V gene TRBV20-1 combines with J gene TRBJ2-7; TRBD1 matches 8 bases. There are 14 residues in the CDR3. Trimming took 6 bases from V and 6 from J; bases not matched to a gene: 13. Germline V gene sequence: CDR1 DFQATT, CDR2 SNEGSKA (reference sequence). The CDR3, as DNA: TGCAGTGCCAATGGACAGGGCGTATCCGGCGAGCAGTACTTC. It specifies CSANGQGVSGEQYF.

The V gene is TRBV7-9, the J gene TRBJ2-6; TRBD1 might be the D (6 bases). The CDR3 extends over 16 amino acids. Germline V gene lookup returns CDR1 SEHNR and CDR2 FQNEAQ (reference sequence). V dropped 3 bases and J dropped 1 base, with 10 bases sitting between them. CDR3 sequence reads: CASSFDRPSGANVLTF. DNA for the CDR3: TGTGCCAGCAGCTTCGACAGGCCTTCTGGGGCCAACGTCCTGACTTTC.

The CDR3 region is CSARDWGETQYF. As DNA, the CDR3 is TGCAGTGCTAGAGATTGGGGGGAGACCCAGTACTTC. The chain couples TRBV20-1 to TRBJ2-5; either TRBD1 or TRBD2 may supply D (5 bases each). The CDR3 runs 12 residues. Trimming took off 0 bases at V and 5 bases at J, with 7 bases between the two ends. Germline CDR1 is DFQATT and CDR2 is SNEGSKA (reference sequence).